This T cell receptor (beta chain) was sequenced in a study of cytomegalovirus exposure and HLA in healthy donors. This clone was seen a handful of times. No antigen is known for it. PCR involved 60 Vbeta and 13 Jbeta primers. Here immunoSEQ multiplex PCR was the method, and the copy in TCRdb shows in-frame clones only, minus some. Of about 120,000 clones in the sample, over 75% were seen once. The V end lost 3 bases, the J end lost 2 bases, and 20 bases lay between the germline ends. Germline V gives CDR1 SGHTA, CDR2 FQGNSA. The CDR3 extends over 18 amino acids. General study results and limits: For presence/absence analyses, sequencing depth was assumed to be roughly uniform across donors. What TCR beta sequences reportedly achieved was accurate prediction of HLA-A and HLA-B alleles in most subjects. Later findings reportedly placed an Asian-associated ancestry cluster below the approximately 670-donor mean for N-insertions.

Each of the donors was a healthy bone marrow donor. The chain links TRBV7-2 to TRBJ1-5, with TRBD1 as a possible D gene (6 bases). The sample was PBMCs. The TCR originated in a man aged 18 to 30 in good health and CMV-seropositive. The DNA of the CDR3 is TGTGCCAGCAGCTTTGAGGGCTGGGGGCGGGAGGGCAATCAGCCCCAGCATTTT. Protein: CASSFEGWGREGNQPQHF.